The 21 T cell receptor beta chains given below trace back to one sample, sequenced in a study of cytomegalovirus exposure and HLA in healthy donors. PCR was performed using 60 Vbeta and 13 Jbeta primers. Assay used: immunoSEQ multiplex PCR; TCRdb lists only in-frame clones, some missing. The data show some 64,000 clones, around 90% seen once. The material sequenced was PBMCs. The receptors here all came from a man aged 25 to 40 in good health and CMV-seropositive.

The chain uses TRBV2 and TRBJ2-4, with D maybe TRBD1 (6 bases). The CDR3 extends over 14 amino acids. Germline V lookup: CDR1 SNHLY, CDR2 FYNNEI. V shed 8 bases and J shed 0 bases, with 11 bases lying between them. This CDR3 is CASFTGLAKNIQYF. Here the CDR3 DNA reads TGTGCCAGCTTTACAGGGTTAGCCAAAAACATTCAGTACTTC.

The CDR3: CASSFKRDGTHEQYF. Written as DNA, the CDR3 is TGTGCCAGCAGTTTCAAGCGGGATGGTACCCACGAGCAGTACTTC. V and J are TRBV7-8 and TRBJ2-7; 7 nucleotides line up with TRBD2. Looked up from germline, CDR1 is SGHVS and CDR2 is FQNEAQ. The CDR3 length is 15 residues. After removal of 6 bases from V and 5 bases from J, the junction contained 13 bases not matched to a gene.

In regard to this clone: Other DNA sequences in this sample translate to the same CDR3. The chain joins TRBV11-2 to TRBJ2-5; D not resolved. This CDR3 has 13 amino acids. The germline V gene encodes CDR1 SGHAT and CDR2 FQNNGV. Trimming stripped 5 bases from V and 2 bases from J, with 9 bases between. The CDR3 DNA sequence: TGTGCCAGCAGCCTAGGGCAGCAAGAGACCCAGTACTTC. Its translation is CASSLGQQETQYF.

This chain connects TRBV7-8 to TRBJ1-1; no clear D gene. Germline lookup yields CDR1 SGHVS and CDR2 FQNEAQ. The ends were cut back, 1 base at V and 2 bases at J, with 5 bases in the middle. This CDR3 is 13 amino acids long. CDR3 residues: CASSLGQNTEAFF. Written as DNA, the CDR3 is TGTGCCAGCAGCTTAGGACAAAACACTGAAGCTTTCTTT. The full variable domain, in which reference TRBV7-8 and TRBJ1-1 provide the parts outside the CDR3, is GAGVSQSPRYKVAKRGQDVALRCDPISGHVSLFWYQQALGQGPEFLTYFQNEAQLDKSGLPSDRFFAERPEGSVSTLKIQRTQQEDSAVYLCASSLGQNTEAFFGQGTRLTVV.

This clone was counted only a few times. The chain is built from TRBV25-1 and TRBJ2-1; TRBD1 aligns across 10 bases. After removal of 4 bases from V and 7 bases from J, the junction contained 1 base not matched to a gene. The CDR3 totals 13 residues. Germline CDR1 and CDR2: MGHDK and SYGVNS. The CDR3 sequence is CASSGGQGNEQFF. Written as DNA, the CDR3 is TGTGCCAGCAGTGGGGGACAGGGGAATGAGCAGTTCTTC.

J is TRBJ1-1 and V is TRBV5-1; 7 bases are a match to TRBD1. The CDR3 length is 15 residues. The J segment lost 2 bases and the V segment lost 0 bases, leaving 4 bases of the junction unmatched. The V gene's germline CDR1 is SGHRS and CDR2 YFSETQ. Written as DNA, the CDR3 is TGCGCCAGCAGCTTGGAGTTAGGGGGCAACACTGAAGCTTTCTTT. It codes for CASSLELGGNTEAFF.

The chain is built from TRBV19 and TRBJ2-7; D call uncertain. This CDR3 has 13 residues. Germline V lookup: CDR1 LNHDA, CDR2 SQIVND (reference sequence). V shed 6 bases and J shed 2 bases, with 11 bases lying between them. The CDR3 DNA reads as TGTGCCAGTAGCCCAGGTAACGCCTACGAGCAGTACTTC. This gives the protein CASSPGNAYEQYF. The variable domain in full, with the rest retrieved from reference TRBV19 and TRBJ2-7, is DGGITQSPKYLFRKEGQNVTLSCEQNLNHDAMYWYRQDPGQGLRLIYYSQIVNDFQKGDIAEGYSVSREKKESFPLTVTSAQKNPTAFYLCASSPGNAYEQYFGPGTRLTVT.

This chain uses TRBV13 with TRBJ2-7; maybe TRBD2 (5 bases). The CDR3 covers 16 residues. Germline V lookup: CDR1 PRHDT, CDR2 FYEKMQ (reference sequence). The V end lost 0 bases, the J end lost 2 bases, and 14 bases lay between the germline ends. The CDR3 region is CASSLGTGGYTYEQYF. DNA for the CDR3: TGTGCCAGCAGCTTAGGTACCGGCGGGTACACCTACGAGCAGTACTTC.

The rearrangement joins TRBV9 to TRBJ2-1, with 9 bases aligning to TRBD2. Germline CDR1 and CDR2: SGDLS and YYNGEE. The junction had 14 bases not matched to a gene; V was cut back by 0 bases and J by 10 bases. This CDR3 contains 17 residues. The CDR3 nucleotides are TGTGCCAGCAGCGTAGCTACCCGAGCGGGGGGCCAGGAAGAGCAGTTCTTC. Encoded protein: CASSVATRAGGQEEQFF.

CDR3: CASSSGTRYEQYF. DNA of the CDR3: TGTGCCAGCAGTTCCGGGACAAGATACGAGCAGTACTTC. V gene TRBV6-1 combines with J gene TRBJ2-7; the D gene is possibly TRBD1 (6 bases). The CDR3 runs to 13 residues. Looked up from germline, CDR1 is MNHNS and CDR2 is SASEGT. V lost 5 bases and J lost 4, with 12 bases in between.

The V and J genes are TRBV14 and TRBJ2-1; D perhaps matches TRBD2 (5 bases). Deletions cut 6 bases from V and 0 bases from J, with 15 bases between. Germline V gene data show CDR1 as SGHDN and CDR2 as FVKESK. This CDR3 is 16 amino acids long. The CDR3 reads CASSSSFSSSYNEQFF. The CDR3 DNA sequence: TGTGCCAGCAGTTCTAGCTTCTCTAGCTCCTACAATGAGCAGTTCTTC.

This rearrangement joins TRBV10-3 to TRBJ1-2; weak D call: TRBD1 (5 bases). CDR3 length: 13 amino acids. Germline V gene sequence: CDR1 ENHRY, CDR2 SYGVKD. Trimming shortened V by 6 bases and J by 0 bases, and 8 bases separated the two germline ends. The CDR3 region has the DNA TGTGCCATCAGGGTAGGGGCTAACTATGGCTACACCTTC. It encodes CAIRVGANYGYTF.

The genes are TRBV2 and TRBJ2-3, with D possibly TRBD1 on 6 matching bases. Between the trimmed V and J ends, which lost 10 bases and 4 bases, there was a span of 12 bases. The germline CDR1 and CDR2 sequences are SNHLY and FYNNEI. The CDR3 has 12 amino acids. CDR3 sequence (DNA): TGTGCCAACCGACAGGATTCAGATACGCAGTATTTT. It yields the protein CANRQDSDTQYF.

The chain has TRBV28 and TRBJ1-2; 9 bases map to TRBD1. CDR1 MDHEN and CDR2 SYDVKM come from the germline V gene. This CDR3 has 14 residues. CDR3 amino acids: CVSDRGKPNYGYTF. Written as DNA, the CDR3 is TGTGTCTCGGACAGGGGAAAACCCAACTATGGCTACACCTTC.

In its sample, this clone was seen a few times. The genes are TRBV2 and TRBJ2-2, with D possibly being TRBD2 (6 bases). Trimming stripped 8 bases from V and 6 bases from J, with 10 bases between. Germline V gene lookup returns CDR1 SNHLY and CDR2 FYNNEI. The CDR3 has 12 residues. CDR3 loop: CASGGEAGELFF. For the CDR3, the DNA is TGTGCCAGCGGAGGGGAGGCCGGGGAGCTGTTTTTT.

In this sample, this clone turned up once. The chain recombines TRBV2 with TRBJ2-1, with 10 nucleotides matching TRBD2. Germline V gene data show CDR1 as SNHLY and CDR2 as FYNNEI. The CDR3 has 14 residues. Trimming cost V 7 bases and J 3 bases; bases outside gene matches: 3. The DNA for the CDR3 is TGTGCCAGCAATAAGCGGGAGGGCTACAATGAGCAGTTCTTC. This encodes CASNKREGYNEQFF.

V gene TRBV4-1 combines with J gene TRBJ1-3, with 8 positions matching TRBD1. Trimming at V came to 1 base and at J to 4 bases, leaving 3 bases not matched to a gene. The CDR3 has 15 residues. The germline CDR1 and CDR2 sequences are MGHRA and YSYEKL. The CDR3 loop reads CASSQVTGAGNTIYF. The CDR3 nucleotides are TGCGCCAGCAGCCAAGTGACAGGGGCGGGAAACACCATATATTTT.

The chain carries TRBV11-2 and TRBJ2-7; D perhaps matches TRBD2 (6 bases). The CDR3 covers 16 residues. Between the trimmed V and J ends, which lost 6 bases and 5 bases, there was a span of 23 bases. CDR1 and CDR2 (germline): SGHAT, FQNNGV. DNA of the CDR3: TGTGCCAGCAGGCACATCCGAACGGGGGAAGGCCACGAGCAGTACTTC. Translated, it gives CASRHIRTGEGHEQYF.

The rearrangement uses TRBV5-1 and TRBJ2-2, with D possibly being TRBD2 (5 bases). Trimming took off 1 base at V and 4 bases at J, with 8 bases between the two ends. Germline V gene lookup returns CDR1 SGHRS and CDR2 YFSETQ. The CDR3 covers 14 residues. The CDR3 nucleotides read TGCGCCAGCAGCTTGCTTGAGGGCACCGGGGAGCTGTTTTTT. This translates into CASSLLEGTGELFF. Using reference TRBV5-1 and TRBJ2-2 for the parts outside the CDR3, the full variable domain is KAGVTQTPRYLIKTRGQQVTLSCSPISGHRSVSWYQQTPGQGLQFLFEYFSETQRNKGNFPGRFSGRQFSNSRSEMNVSTLELGDSALYLCASSLLEGTGELFFGEGSRLTVL.

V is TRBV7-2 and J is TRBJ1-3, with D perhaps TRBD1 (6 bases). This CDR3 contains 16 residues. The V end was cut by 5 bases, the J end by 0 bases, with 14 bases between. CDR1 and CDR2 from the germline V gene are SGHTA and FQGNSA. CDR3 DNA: TGTGCCAGCAGCCGACCAGGGGACCCCTCTGGAAACACCATATATTTT. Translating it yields CASSRPGDPSGNTIYF. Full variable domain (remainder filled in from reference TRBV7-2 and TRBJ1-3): GAGVSQSPSNKVTEKGKDVELRCDPISGHTALYWYRQSLGQGLEFLIYFQGNSAPDKSGLPSDRFSAERTGGSVSTLTIQRTQQEDSAVYLCASSRPGDPSGNTIYFGEGSWLTVV.

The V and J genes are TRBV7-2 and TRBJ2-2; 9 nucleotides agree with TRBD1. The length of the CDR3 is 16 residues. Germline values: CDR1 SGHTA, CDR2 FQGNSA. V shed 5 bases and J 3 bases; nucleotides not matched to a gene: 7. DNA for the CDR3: TGTGCCAGCAGCCCCAGGGACAGGGATTACACCGGGGAGCTGTTTTTT. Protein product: CASSPRDRDYTGELFF.